One and the same sample provided the 20 T cell receptor beta chains below, sequenced in a study of blood T cell repertoires in COVID-19. The assay was immunoSEQ multiplex PCR, and TCRdb's table has in-frame clones only and misses some. The table shows just over 70,000 clones, with 90% to 95% occurring only once. The sequenced sample consisted of peripheral blood. The receptors were gathered from a human donor in a cohort sampled during active COVID-19.

This clone was counted once. This rearrangement joins TRBV6-6 to TRBJ1-5; 8 bases agree with TRBD1. This CDR3 comprises 15 residues. Trimming cost V 7 bases and J 6 bases; bases outside gene matches: 11. Germline-derived CDR1 and CDR2 are MNHNY and SVGAGI (reference sequence). The DNA for the CDR3 is TGTGCCAGCAAAGGGGGCAGGGGGCTCGTTCAGCCCCAGCATTTT. Protein product: CASKGGRGLVQPQHF.

The chain uses TRBV6-5 and TRBJ1-1, with D hard to call. Germline CDR1 and CDR2: MNHEY and SVGAGI. Trimming removed 6 bases at V and 2 bases at J, with 16 bases between. This CDR3 region has 15 residues. The CDR3 loop is CASRASSGRNTEAFF. CDR3 nucleotides: TGTGCCAGCAGGGCCAGCTCCGGGAGAAACACTGAAGCTTTCTTT.

This chain's CDR3 is CASGLVVTGGSYGYTF. CDR3 bases: TGTGCTAGTGGTTTGGTAGTGACAGGGGGCAGCTATGGCTACACCTTC. The chain joins TRBV12-5 to TRBJ1-2, with 10 bases matching TRBD1. Germline trimming cut 0 bases from V and 4 bases from J; bases unmatched to any gene: 5. The CDR3 spans 16 residues. CDR1 LGHNT and CDR2 FRNRAP come from the germline V gene.

This clone was found once. The V and J genes are TRBV7-2 and TRBJ2-7; 9 bases are shared with TRBD2. CDR1 and CDR2 (germline): SGHTA, FQGNSA. This CDR3 is 15 amino acids long. The V and J ends lost 2 bases and 3 bases, in that order; junction bases with no gene match: 5. The DNA for the CDR3 is TGTGCCAGCAGCTTATTAGCGGGGGTAAGCTACGAGCAGTACTTC. Translated: CASSLLAGVSYEQYF.

V and J are TRBV9 and TRBJ1-2; 8 bases line up with TRBD1. The CDR3 extends over 14 amino acids. V shed 3 bases and J 2 bases; nucleotides not matched to a gene: 3. Germline V gives CDR1 SGDLS, CDR2 YYNGEE. CDR3 amino acids: CASSAPGGNYGYTF. The CDR3 DNA reads TGTGCCAGCAGCGCCCCAGGGGGCAACTATGGCTACACCTTC.

The chain's CDR3 is CASSHIGRGSRNEQFF. In DNA form, the CDR3 reads TGTGCCAGCAGCCACATCGGGAGGGGTAGTCGCAATGAGCAGTTCTTC. The chain joins TRBV3-1 (or the pseudogene TRBV3-2) to TRBJ2-1; 8 bases map to TRBD2. The CDR3 extends over 16 amino acids. Trimming cost V 3 bases and J 6 bases; bases outside gene matches: 10. Looked up from germline, CDR1 is LGHDT and CDR2 is YNNKEL (reference sequence).

The chain employs TRBV3-1 (or the pseudogene TRBV3-2) and TRBJ1-2; possible D gene TRBD1, 5 bases. Looked up from germline, CDR1 is LGHDT and CDR2 is YNNKEL (reference sequence). The CDR3 runs to 12 residues. V was pared by 4 bases and J by 7 bases, with 10 bases between. The CDR3 region is CASSPNGGGYTF. As DNA, the CDR3 is TGTGCCAGCAGCCCCAACGGGGGTGGCTACACCTTC.

CDR3 sequence reads: CASSLGTGVTEAFF. CDR3 DNA: TGTGCCAGCAGCTTAGGGACAGGGGTCACTGAAGCTTTCTTT. The V gene is TRBV7-8, the J gene TRBJ1-1, with 9 bases lining up with TRBD1. Per germline, CDR1 SGHVS and CDR2 FQNEAQ. The V gene end was trimmed by 1 base and the J gene end by 4 bases; junction bases not matched to a gene: 1. CDR3 size: 14 residues.

This clone was counted a single time. This rearrangement joins TRBV6-4 to TRBJ2-3; the D is unclear. The CDR3 runs 14 residues. The V end was cut by 4 bases, the J end by 2 bases, with 10 bases between. Germline CDR1 MRHNA, CDR2 SNTAGT. CDR3 sequence reads: CASSVGEHTDTQYF. CDR3 nucleotides: TGTGCCAGCAGTGTGGGCGAGCACACAGATACGCAGTATTTT.

V is TRBV10-3 and J is TRBJ1-1, with a possible D match to TRBD1 (6 bases). The germline V gene encodes CDR1 ENHRY and CDR2 SYGVKD. Trimming stripped 7 bases from V and 1 base from J, with 16 bases between. The CDR3 length is 15 residues. The CDR3 coding sequence is TGTGCCATCACTAGCAATCTACAGGGGAACACTGAAGCTTTCTTT. Translation gives CAITSNLQGNTEAFF.

The chain carries TRBV28 and TRBJ1-6, with TRBD1 identical over 9 bases. Germline V gene sequence: CDR1 MDHEN, CDR2 SYDVKM. Trimming at V came to 7 bases and at J to 7 bases, leaving 11 bases not matched to a gene. The CDR3 consists of 16 residues. The CDR3 coding sequence is TGTGCCAGCACCCTCATGTGGACAGGGGAAAATTCACCCCTCCACTTT. Translated: CASTLMWTGENSPLHF.

In this sample, this clone turned up once. The chain joins TRBV9 to TRBJ2-7, with a tentative D call TRBD1 (7 bases). Germline CDR1 and CDR2: SGDLS and YYNGEE. CDR3 size: 14 residues. V lost 4 bases and J 3 bases, leaving 14 bases between the germline ends. CDR3 DNA: TGTGCCAGCAGCCAAGGAGGGGGCAGCTACGAGCAGTACTTC. The encoded protein is CASSQGGGSYEQYF. The full variable domain, with the rest looked up from reference TRBV9 and TRBJ2-7, is DSGVTQTPKHLITATGQRVTLRCSPRSGDLSVYWYQQSLDQGLQFLIQYYNGEERAKGNILERFSAQQFPDLHSELNLSSLELGDSALYFCASSQGGGSYEQYFGPGTRLTVT.

The genes are TRBV2 and TRBJ2-7, with D possibly matching TRBD2 (6 bases). V was shortened by 0 bases and J by 1 base, with 13 bases between the two germline ends. The CDR3 covers 16 residues. The germline CDR1 and CDR2 sequences are SNHLY and FYNNEI. The CDR3 bases are TGTGCCAGCAGTGAAGCGCGGGGTGGAGGGTCCTACGAGCAGTACTTC. It translates to CASSEARGGGSYEQYF.

V is TRBV4-1 and J is TRBJ1-5; no firm D call. Trimming cost V 1 base and J 11 bases, with 15 bases left between them. CDR1 is MGHRA, CDR2 YSYEKL, per germline. The CDR3 spans 14 residues. Written as DNA, the CDR3 is TGCGCCAGCAGCCAAGGGATCACGAGTGGAGCCCAGCATTTT. This codes for CASSQGITSGAQHF.

The chain carries TRBV9 and TRBJ2-5; TRBD1 matches 9 bases. Germline V gene sequence: CDR1 SGDLS, CDR2 YYNGEE. This CDR3 is built from 14 residues. V lost 3 bases to trimming and J lost 5 bases; unmatched junction nucleotides: 5. CDR3: CASSANRGRETQYF. As DNA, the CDR3 is TGTGCCAGCAGCGCCAACAGGGGGCGCGAGACCCAGTACTTC.

This chain links TRBV2 with TRBJ1-1; D is possibly TRBD1 (5 bases). V was cut by 6 bases and J by 3 bases, with 14 bases left in between. Per the germline V gene, CDR1 is SNHLY and CDR2 is FYNNEI. The CDR3 runs 14 residues. The CDR3, as DNA: TGTGCCAGCAGGGGGGTTCGGGGGGACACTGAAGCTTTCTTT. Protein: CASRGVRGDTEAFF.

This chain uses TRBV2 with TRBJ1-5; 8 bases map to TRBD1. This CDR3 is built from 14 residues. Germline CDR1 and CDR2: SNHLY and FYNNEI. The junction had 1 base not matched to a gene; V was cut back by 1 base and J by 5 bases. CDR3 in DNA: TGTGCCAGCAGTGAAGAGACAGGGGATCAGCCCCAGCATTTT. The encoded protein is CASSEETGDQPQHF.

This chain connects TRBV5-5 to TRBJ2-7; D may be TRBD1 (5 bases). The CDR3 is made up of 13 amino acids. The ends were cut back, 2 bases at V and 2 bases at J, with 8 bases in the middle. Germline V CDR1 and CDR2: SGHKS, YYEKEE (reference sequence). The chain's CDR3 is CASSLDSTYEQYF. In DNA form, the CDR3 reads TGTGCCAGCAGCTTAGACAGTACCTACGAGCAGTACTTC.

V is TRBV27 and J is TRBJ1-5; 12 nucleotides align to TRBD1. The CDR3 has 18 residues. Germline-derived CDR1 and CDR2 are MNHEY and SMNVEV (reference sequence). With 4 bases clipped from V and 0 bases from J, the junction kept 7 bases outside the gene matches. For the CDR3, the DNA is TGTGCCAGCAGTTCCGGGACAGGGGGCGGTTTTAGCAATCAGCCCCAGCATTTT. Translation: CASSSGTGGGFSNQPQHF.

The genes are TRBV6-5 and TRBJ1-6, with unresolved D. The germline CDR1 and CDR2 sequences are MNHEY and SVGAGI. V lost 10 bases to trimming and J lost 7 bases, with 17 bases between them. CDR3 size: 14 residues. The CDR3 sequence: CATTWVGGNSPLHF. Written as DNA, the CDR3 is TGTGCCACCACATGGGTTGGCGGCAATTCACCCCTCCACTTT.